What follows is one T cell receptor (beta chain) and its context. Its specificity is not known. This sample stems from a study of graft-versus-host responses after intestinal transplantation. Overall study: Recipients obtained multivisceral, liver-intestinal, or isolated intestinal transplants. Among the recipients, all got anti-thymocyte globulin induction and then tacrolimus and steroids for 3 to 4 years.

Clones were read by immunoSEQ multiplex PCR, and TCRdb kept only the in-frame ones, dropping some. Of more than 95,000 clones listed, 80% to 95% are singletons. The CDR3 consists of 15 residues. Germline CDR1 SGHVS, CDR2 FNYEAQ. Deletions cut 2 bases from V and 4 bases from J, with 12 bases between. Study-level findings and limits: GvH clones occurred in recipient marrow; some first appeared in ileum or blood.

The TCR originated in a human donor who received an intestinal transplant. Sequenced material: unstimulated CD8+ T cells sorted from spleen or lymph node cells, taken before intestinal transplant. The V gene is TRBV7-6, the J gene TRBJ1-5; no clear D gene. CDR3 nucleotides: TGTGCCAGCAGCTTAAGCAGTTCCCTGAATCAGCCCCAGCATTTT. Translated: CASSLSSSLNQPQHF.